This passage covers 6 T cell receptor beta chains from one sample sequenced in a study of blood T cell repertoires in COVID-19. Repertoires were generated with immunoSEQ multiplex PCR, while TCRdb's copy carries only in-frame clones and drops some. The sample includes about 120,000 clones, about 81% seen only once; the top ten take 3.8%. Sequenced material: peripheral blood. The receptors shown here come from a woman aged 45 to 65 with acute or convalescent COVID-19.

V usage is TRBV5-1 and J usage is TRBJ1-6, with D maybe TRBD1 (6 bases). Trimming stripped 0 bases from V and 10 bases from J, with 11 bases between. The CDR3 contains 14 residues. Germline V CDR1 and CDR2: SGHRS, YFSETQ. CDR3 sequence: CASSLEQGRSPLHF. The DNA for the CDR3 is TGCGCCAGCAGCTTGGAACAGGGTCGGTCACCCCTCCACTTT.

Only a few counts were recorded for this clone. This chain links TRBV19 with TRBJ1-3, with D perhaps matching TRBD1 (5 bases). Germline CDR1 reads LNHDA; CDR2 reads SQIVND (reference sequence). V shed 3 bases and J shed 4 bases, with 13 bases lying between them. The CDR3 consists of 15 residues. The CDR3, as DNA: TGTGCCAGTAGTATGGTGTTGTCAGGGGGAAACACCATATATTTT. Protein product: CASSMVLSGGNTIYF.

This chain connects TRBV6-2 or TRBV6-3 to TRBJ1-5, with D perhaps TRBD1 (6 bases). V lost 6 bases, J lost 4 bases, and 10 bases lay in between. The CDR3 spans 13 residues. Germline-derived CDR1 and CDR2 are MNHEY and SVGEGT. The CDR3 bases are TGTGCCAGCAGCGGACAGAATAATCAGCCCCAGCATTTT. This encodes CASSGQNNQPQHF.

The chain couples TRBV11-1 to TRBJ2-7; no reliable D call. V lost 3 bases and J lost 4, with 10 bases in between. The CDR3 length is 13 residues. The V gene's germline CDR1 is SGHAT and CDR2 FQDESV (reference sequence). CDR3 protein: CASSFLNNYEQYF. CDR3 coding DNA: TGTGCCAGCAGCTTCCTTAATAATTACGAGCAGTACTTC.

As DNA, the CDR3 is TGTGCCAGCAGGGGGACAGGGGGAAACACCGGGGAGCTGTTTTTT. Translation: CASRGTGGNTGELFF. This sequence joins TRBV27 and TRBJ2-2, with 11 nucleotides matching TRBD1. Germline assignment: CDR1 MNHEY and CDR2 SMNVEV (reference sequence). The trim removed 6 bases at V and 2 bases at J, leaving 2 bases unmatched. This CDR3 has 15 amino acids.

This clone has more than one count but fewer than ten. This CDR3 is CATLGGKNTGELFF. The CDR3 DNA reads TGTGCCACCCTAGGAGGGAAAAACACCGGGGAGCTGTTTTTT. The V and J genes are TRBV19 and TRBJ2-2, with a weak D call TRBD2 (6 bases). CDR3 length: 14 residues. Germline CDR1 is LNHDA and CDR2 is SQIVND (reference sequence). Trimming removed 10 bases from V and 2 bases from J, with 14 bases in between.